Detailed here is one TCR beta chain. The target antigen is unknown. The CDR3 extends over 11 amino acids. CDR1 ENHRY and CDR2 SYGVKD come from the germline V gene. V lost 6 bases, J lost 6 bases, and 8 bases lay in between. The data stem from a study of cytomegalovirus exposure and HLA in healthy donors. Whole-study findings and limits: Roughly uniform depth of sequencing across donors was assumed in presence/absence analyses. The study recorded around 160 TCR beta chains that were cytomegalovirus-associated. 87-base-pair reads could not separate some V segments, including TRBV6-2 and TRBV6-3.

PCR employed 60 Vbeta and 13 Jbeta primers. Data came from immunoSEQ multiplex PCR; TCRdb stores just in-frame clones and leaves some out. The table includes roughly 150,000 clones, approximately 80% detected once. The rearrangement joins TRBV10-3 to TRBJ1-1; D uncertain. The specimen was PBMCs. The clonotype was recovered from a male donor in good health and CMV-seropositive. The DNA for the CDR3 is TGTGCCATCAGCGGTCGCGCTGAAGCTTTCTTT. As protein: CAISGRAEAFF.